This entry lists 22 T cell receptor beta chains sequenced from one sample in a study of Tregs in tolerant kidney transplant recipients. Only in-frame clones appear in the TCRdb table, and some are missing; sequencing was by immunoSEQ multiplex PCR. This specimen shows more than 30,000 clones; the ten leading clones hold roughly an eighth. The sequences come from CD8+ T cells from blood, collected before the transplant. All receptors derive from a human donor who received a combined kidney and bone marrow transplant.

With regard to this clone: The CDR3 extends 3 residues past the end of the read, so its final part is completed from the germline J gene. The chain joins TRBV7-6 to TRBJ2-2, with D possibly TRBD2 on 7 matching bases. Trimming cost V 0 bases and J 4 bases, with 12 bases left between them. The V gene's germline CDR1 is SGHVS and CDR2 FNYEAQ. This CDR3 is built from 16 residues. CDR3 DNA (partial): TGTGCCAGCAGCTTAGCCGGGGGGCAGATCACCGGGGAG. Protein product: CASSLAGGQITGE. The entire CDR3 is CASSLAGGQITGELFF.

Of note for this clone: The CDR3 end is not reached by the read, which stops 3 residues before it; the germline J gene fills it in. The J gene is TRBJ1-1, the V gene TRBV19, with a weak D call TRBD1 (6 bases). The CDR3 sequence is 14 residues long. The germline V gene encodes CDR1 LNHDA and CDR2 SQIVND (reference sequence). The V and J ends lost 3 bases and 6 bases respectively, with 14 bases between them. The CDR3 reads CASSIRERGSEAFF. Incomplete CDR3 DNA: TGTGCCAGTAGTATTCGAGAGAGGGGGTCTGAA.

Measured by frequency, this clone is medium-sized (0.01 to 0.1%). Sequencing ends 3 residues short of the CDR3 end; the germline J gene provides the rest. This chain joins TRBV4-2 and TRBJ2-1, with 12 positions matching TRBD2. Trimming at V came to 4 bases and at J to 2 bases, leaving 3 bases not matched to a gene. The CDR3 has 16 residues. Germline V gene data show CDR1 as LGHNA and CDR2 as YNFKEQ. This chain's CDR3 is CASSPGLAGTYNEQFF. The CDR3 bases that were read are TGTGCCAGCAGCCCGGGACTAGCGGGCACCTACAATGAG.

Of note for this clone: Read sequence stops 3 residues before the CDR3 end, and the germline J gene provides the missing end. The genes are TRBV2 and TRBJ2-3, with 8 positions matching TRBD2. The germline CDR1 and CDR2 sequences are SNHLY and FYNNEI. This CDR3 contains 15 residues. Trimming removed 8 bases from V and 3 bases from J; junction bases left unmatched: 10. The chain's CDR3 is CASFGGGQRTDTQYF. CDR3 DNA (partial): TGTGCCAGCTTTGGCGGGGGGCAACGAACAGATACG.

A note on this clone: The observed sequence ends 3 residues before the CDR3 terminus, with the missing tail filled in from the germline J gene. The rearrangement uses TRBV2 and TRBJ2-1; 14 nucleotides align to TRBD2. The CDR3 loop spans 16 amino acids. Per the germline V gene, CDR1 is SNHLY and CDR2 is FYNNEI. The V and J ends lost 7 bases and 8 bases, in that order; junction bases with no gene match: 10. The CDR3 bases that were read are TGTGCCAGCATTCGACTAGCGGGAGGGCCGGGGGATGAG. This translates into CASIRLAGGPGDE. The CDR3 reads in full as CASIRLAGGPGDEQFF.

Comment on this clone: The read stops 3 residues short of the end of the CDR3; the missing end is completed from the germline J gene. The chain couples TRBV19 to TRBJ2-5; 12 bases are a match to TRBD1. This CDR3 comprises 19 residues. Germline lookup yields CDR1 LNHDA and CDR2 SQIVND (reference sequence). Losses at the gene ends were 7 bases for V and 7 bases for J; bases not matched to a gene: 22. The part of the CDR3 DNA that was read is TGTGCCAGTACCAATGCCGGGACAGGGGGCCCCCCCAATTGGCGGACC. This sequence encodes CASTNAGTGGPPNWRT. The complete CDR3 protein is CASTNAGTGGPPNWRTQYF.

As for this clone: The CDR3 extends 3 residues past the end of the read, so its final part is completed from the germline J gene. This chain joins TRBV7-7 and TRBJ2-5; 12 positions match TRBD1. V gave up 1 base and J gave up 5 bases; unmatched junction bases: 2. Per the germline V gene, CDR1 is SSHAT and CDR2 is FNYEAQ (reference sequence). There are 15 residues in the CDR3. The DNA read from the CDR3 is TGTGCCAGCAGCTTAGTGGGGACAGGGGGCGAGACC. It translates to CASSLVGTGGET. The whole CDR3 reads CASSLVGTGGETQYF. Supplemented by reference TRBV7-7 and TRBJ2-5, the full variable domain reads GAGVSQSPRYKVTKRGQDVTLRCDPISSHATLYWYQQALGQGPEFLTYFNYEAQPDKSGLPSDRFSAERPEGSISTLTIQRTEQRDSAMYRCASSLVGTGGETQYFGPGTRLLVL.

A word on this clone: From the germline J gene comes the end of the CDR3, since the read stops 3 residues before it. The rearrangement links TRBV11-1 to TRBJ2-3; D is undetermined. V was trimmed by 1 base and J by 1 base, leaving 6 bases between them. The CDR3 totals 14 residues. The germline V gene encodes CDR1 SGHAT and CDR2 FQDESV (reference sequence). This CDR3 reads CASSLVVGTDTQYF. The covered CDR3 bases are TGTGCCAGCAGCTTAGTAGTAGGCACAGATACG. Complete variable domain (other parts from reference TRBV11-1 and TRBJ2-3): EAEVAQSPRYKITEKSQAVAFWCDPISGHATLYWYRQILGQGPELLVQFQDESVVDDSQLPKDRFSAERLKGVDSTLKIQPAELGDSAMYLCASSLVVGTDTQYFGPGTRLTVL.

Of note for this clone: The read halts 3 residues ahead of the CDR3 end, with the missing end drawn from the germline J gene. The chain joins TRBV6-4 to TRBJ2-1; no reliable D call. The CDR3 loop spans 13 amino acids. The germline gives CDR1 MRHNA, CDR2 SNTAGT. V lost 2 bases to trimming and J lost 7 bases, with 9 bases between them. The sequenced part of the CDR3 DNA is TGTGCCAGCAGTGACGGGCCGACAAATGAG. Translation gives CASSDGPTNE. The entire CDR3 sequence reads CASSDGPTNEQFF.

On this clone: The read falls 3 residues short of the CDR3 end, and the missing part is taken from the germline J gene. The chain is built from TRBV12-3 or TRBV12-4 and TRBJ1-5; 9 nucleotides agree with TRBD1. This CDR3 is built from 14 residues. With 3 bases clipped from V and 6 bases from J, the junction kept 3 bases outside the gene matches. The CDR3 loop reads CASSFGTGTQPQHF. CDR3 bases read: TGTGCCAGCAGTTTTGGGACAGGGACTCAGCCC.

About this clone itself: The read ends 3 residues shy of where the CDR3 ends; the end is completed using the germline J gene. The V and J genes are TRBV11-2 and TRBJ2-1, with 10 positions matching TRBD1. Germline V gene data show CDR1 as SGHAT and CDR2 as FQNNGV. The ends lost 5 bases at V and 8 bases at J; junction bases unmatched: 9. This CDR3 comprises 15 residues. CDR3 bases read: TGTGCCAGCAGCGATCGACAGGGGGCTTCTGATGAG. This sequence encodes CASSDRQGASDE. The CDR3 as a whole reads CASSDRQGASDEQFF.

For this clone: The CDR3 extends 3 residues past the end of the read, so its final part is completed from the germline J gene. The V call is TRBV7-2, the J call TRBJ2-7; perhaps TRBD1 as D (5 bases). The CDR3 is 14 residues long. Per germline, CDR1 SGHTA and CDR2 FQGNSA. Trimming removed 3 bases from V and 0 bases from J, with 9 bases in between. CDR3: CASSLGLFSYEQYF. The CDR3 bases that were read are TGTGCCAGCAGCTTGGGGCTGTTCTCCTACGAG. Full variable domain (remainder filled in from reference TRBV7-2 and TRBJ2-7): GAGVSQSPSNKVTEKGKDVELRCDPISGHTALYWYRQSLGQGLEFLIYFQGNSAPDKSGLPSDRFSAERTGGSVSTLTIQRTQQEDSAVYLCASSLGLFSYEQYFGPGTRLTVT.

A word on this clone: Read coverage stops 3 residues before the CDR3 terminus; the germline J gene supplies the remainder. This sequence joins TRBV20-1 and TRBJ2-1, with a tentative D call TRBD2 (5 bases). The V and J ends lost 3 bases and 0 bases respectively, with 12 bases between them. Per the germline V gene, CDR1 is DFQATT and CDR2 is SNEGSKA (reference sequence). The CDR3 has 15 amino acids. CDR3 sequence reads: CSASTRAGSYNEQFF. Partial CDR3 DNA: TGCAGTGCTAGTACACGGGCGGGCTCCTACAATGAG.

On this clone: Read data end 3 residues before the CDR3 end; the end is taken from the germline J gene. The chain combines TRBV20-1 with TRBJ2-7; no clear D. The length of the CDR3 is 13 residues. V lost 4 bases and J 2 bases, leaving 12 bases between the germline ends. Germline values: CDR1 DFQATT, CDR2 SNEGSKA (reference sequence). Partial CDR3 DNA: TGCAGTGCTACTGCGAGTAGTGCCTACGAG. Translating it yields CSATASSAYE. The complete CDR3 protein is CSATASSAYEQYF.

Notes on this clone: The CDR3 extends 3 residues past the end of the read, so its final part is completed from the germline J gene. This rearrangement joins TRBV13 to TRBJ2-1, with TRBD2 matching 7 bases. J was trimmed by 9 bases and V by 5 bases; bases with no gene match: 10. Germline V CDR1 and CDR2: PRHDT, FYEKMQ (reference sequence). The CDR3 runs 14 residues. CDR3 residues: CASSGLGILGEQFF. The CDR3 bases that were read are TGTGCCAGCAGCGGACTAGGGATTTTGGGTGAG.

Note on this clone: The read halts 3 residues ahead of the CDR3 end, with the missing end drawn from the germline J gene. The genes are TRBV30 and TRBJ1-2, with 8 bases fitting TRBD1. The CDR3 loop spans 16 amino acids. The V gene end was trimmed by 1 base and the J gene end by 2 bases; junction bases not matched to a gene: 9. Germline CDR1 reads GTSNPN; CDR2 reads SVGIG (reference sequence). The chain's CDR3 is CAWSAGTGLNNYGYTF. CDR3 DNA (partial): TGTGCCTGGAGTGCCGGGACAGGACTCAACAACTATGGC.

With respect to this clone: Sequencing ends 3 residues short of the CDR3 end; the germline J gene provides the rest. The V call is TRBV4-2, the J call TRBJ2-3; 11 nucleotides agree with TRBD1. CDR3 length: 16 amino acids. The V gene's germline CDR1 is LGHNA and CDR2 YNFKEQ. The sequenced part of the CDR3 DNA is TGTGCCAGCAGCCATCCAGGACAGGGGGCTTTCTACCCG. Translation gives CASSHPGQGAFYP. The whole CDR3 is CASSHPGQGAFYPQYF.

Regarding this clone: The missing CDR3 end, 3 residues past where the read stops, is filled in from the germline J gene. The rearrangement links TRBV5-1 to TRBJ2-2, with 7 bases lining up with TRBD1. This CDR3 region has 13 residues. The V gene's germline CDR1 is SGHRS and CDR2 YFSETQ. Unmatched junction bases numbered 6, after V lost 7 bases and J lost 6 bases. This chain's CDR3 is CASGLTGAGELFF. The part of the CDR3 DNA that was read is TGCGCCAGCGGTTTAACAGGGGCCGGGGAG.

As for this clone: The read terminates 3 residues ahead of where the CDR3 ends, so the germline J gene completes it. This chain joins TRBV19 and TRBJ1-1; D remains ambiguous. The germline CDR1 and CDR2 sequences are LNHDA and SQIVND (reference sequence). The ends were cut back, 6 bases at V and 1 base at J, with 12 bases in the middle. The CDR3 has 14 amino acids. CDR3 amino acids: CASRMTRGNTEAFF. CDR3 bases read: TGTGCCAGTAGAATGACTCGAGGGAACACTGAA.

To note about this clone: With the read ending 3 residues before the CDR3 end, the germline J gene is used to fill in that end. V and J are TRBV29-1 and TRBJ2-7; 7 positions match TRBD2. From germline, CDR1 is SQVTM and CDR2 ANQGSEA. The CDR3 has 12 residues. The V gene end was trimmed by 7 bases and the J gene end by 3 bases; junction bases not matched to a gene: 6. The CDR3 loop reads CSGRTGGYEQYF. The CDR3 bases that were read are TGCAGCGGCCGGACGGGGGGCTACGAG.

About this clone: The read ends 3 residues early relative to the CDR3; the germline J gene fills the gap. The chain is built from TRBV19 and TRBJ2-6; 11 nucleotides agree with TRBD2. There are 20 residues in the CDR3. Per the germline V gene, CDR1 is LNHDA and CDR2 is SQIVND (reference sequence). V was pared by 5 bases and J by 0 bases, with 12 bases of the junction left unmatched. CDR3 DNA, as far as it was read: TGTGCCAGTAGTCCACTGACTAGCGGGATTCCCCTCTCTGGGGCCAACGTC. It codes for CASSPLTSGIPLSGANV. The entire CDR3 sequence reads CASSPLTSGIPLSGANVLTF.

With regard to this clone: The read gets to within 3 residues of the CDR3 end, and the germline J gene fills in the rest. J is TRBJ2-1 and V is TRBV6-1, with a weak D call TRBD2 (5 bases). Trimming took 4 bases from V and 9 from J, leaving 7 bases between them. The CDR3 sequence is 11 residues long. Germline-derived CDR1 and CDR2 are MNHNS and SASEGT. The chain's CDR3 is CASSGGFEQFF. Incomplete CDR3 DNA: TGTGCCAGCAGTGGAGGGTTTGAG.